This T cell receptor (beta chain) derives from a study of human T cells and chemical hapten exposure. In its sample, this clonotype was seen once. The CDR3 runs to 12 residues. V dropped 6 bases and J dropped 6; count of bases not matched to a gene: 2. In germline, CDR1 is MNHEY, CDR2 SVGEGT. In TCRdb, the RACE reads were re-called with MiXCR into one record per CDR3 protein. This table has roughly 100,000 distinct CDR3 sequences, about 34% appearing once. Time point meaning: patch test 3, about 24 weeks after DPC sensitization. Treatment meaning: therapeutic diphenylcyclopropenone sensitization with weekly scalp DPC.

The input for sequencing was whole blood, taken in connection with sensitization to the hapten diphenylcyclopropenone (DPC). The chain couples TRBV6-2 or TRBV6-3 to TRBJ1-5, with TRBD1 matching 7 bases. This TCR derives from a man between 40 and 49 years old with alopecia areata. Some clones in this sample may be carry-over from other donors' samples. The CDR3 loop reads CASRTGRQPQHF. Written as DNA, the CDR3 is TGTGCCAGCAGGACAGGGCGTCAGCCCCAGCATTTT.